This TCR beta chain was sequenced for a study of blood T cell repertoires in COVID-19 (dated by TCRdb to the early 2020s). With respect to the entire study: Samples from collaborators originated in the United States, Italy and Spain and spanned both the acute and convalescent phases of COVID-19. The prospective study material was composed of cDNA or gDNA derived from T cells, B-cell-depleted T cells, or PBMCs. Deeply sampled blood TCRbeta repertoires from subjects exposed to, actively infected with, or recovered from COVID-19 were included in the dataset. The repertoires were released in a freely available public database meant as a resource for research on the immune response to SARS-CoV-2. The samples were drawn from the first 160 participants of the ongoing ImmuneRACE study and from roughly 1,300 subjects provided by 6 global collaborators. The sample metadata nearly always contained a de-identified subject ID, COVID-19 status, age in years and sex. HLA class I and class II types, where available, came from metadata supplied by the sample provider rather than from assay-based typing.

A note on this clone: Its antigen remains unidentified. Base qualities are missing; no much larger clone stands one base away.

In Seattle, one collaborating source enrolled patients while the infection was active and tracked those patients longitudinally over the course of disease. Each collaborating institution followed its own protocols to collect whole blood in K2EDTA tubes. For TCRbeta analysis, collaborators shipped samples as frozen whole blood, isolated PBMCs, or DNA extracted from either of those sample types. Study-wide conclusions, independent of this receptor: How much clinical and demographic metadata was included differed by source and by participant, and the metadata was provided uncurated.

TCRbeta CDR3 regions were amplified from genomic DNA using the immunoSEQ Assay, a bias-controlled multiplex PCR. Processing in the source paper ran as follows. The number of nucleated cells in each sample was estimated by amplification of reference gene primers within the assay. Sequence reads were collapsed and filtered to measure the absolute abundance of every unique TCRbeta CDR3 rearrangement. Productive Simpson clonality was computed per sample as the square root of Simpson's diversity index over productive rearrangements. Held by TCRdb, this immuneACCESS table contains in-frame sequences only and omits some clones. Under half of the omission traces to an unresolved V gene where checked; the cause of the rest is unknown. V, J and clone size are taken as reported in that table, and D and trimming were inferred from the DNA itself. The sample includes some 260,000 clones, with 75% to 90% observed a single time. 10% to 13% of the sample rests with the top ten.

Specimen: peripheral blood. The TCR sequence derives from a woman in her sixties or seventies with COVID-19, enrolled during active disease.

This receptor carries the CDR3 CASSQELQGPHGEQYF. The base sequence is TGTGCCAGCAGCCAAGAGTTGCAGGGCCCCCATGGGGAGCAGTACTTC. Recombination connected TRBV3-1 (or the pseudogene TRBV3-2) to TRBJ2-7, and TRBD1 may be the D gene, going by 5 matching bases. The V and J ends are trimmed by 0 bases and 7 bases, leaving 19 bases between them. The CDR3 has 16 amino acids, counting the end cysteine and phenylalanine. Of the read, only the CDR3 DNA is kept; its 48 bases are in frame from base 1. Via the germline V gene (reference sequence), CDR1 is LGHDT and CDR2 YNNKEL.